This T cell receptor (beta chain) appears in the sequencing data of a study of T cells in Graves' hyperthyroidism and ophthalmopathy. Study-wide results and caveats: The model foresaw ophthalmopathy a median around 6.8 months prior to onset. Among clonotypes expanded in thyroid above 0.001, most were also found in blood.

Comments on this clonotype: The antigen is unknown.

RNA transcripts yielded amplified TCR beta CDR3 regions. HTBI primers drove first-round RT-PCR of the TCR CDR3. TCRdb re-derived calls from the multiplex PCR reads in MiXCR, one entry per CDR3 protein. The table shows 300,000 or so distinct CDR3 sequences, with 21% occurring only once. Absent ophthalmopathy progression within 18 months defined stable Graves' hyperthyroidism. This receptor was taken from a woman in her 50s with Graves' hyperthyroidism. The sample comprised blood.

Here the CDR3 reads CASTQGPIQETQYF. Written as DNA, the CDR3 is TGTGCCAGCACCCAAGGACCCATACAAGAGACCCAGTACTTC. The J gene is TRBJ2-5, the V gene TRBV7-2; unclear D gene. The CDR3 loop spans 14 amino acids. Germline assignment: CDR1 SGHTA and CDR2 FQGNSA. V was pared by 7 bases and J by 2 bases, with 14 bases between. Based on the CDR3 plus reference TRBV7-2 and TRBJ2-5, the full variable domain is GAGVSQSPSNKVTEKGKDVELRCDPISGHTALYWYRQSLGQGLEFLIYFQGNSAPDKSGLPSDRFSAERTGGSVSTLTIQRTQQEDSAVYLCASTQGPIQETQYFGPGTRLLVL.